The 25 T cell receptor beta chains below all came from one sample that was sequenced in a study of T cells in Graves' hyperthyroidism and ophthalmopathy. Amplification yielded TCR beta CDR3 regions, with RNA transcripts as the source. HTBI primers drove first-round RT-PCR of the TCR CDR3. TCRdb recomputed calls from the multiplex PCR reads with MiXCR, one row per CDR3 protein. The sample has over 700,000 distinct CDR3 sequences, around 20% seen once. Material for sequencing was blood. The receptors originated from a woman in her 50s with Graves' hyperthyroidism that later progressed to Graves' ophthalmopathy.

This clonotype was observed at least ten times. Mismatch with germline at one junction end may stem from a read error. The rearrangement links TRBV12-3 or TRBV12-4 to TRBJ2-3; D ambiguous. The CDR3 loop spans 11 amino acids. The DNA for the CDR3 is TGCGCCAGCAGCAACACAGATACGCAGTATTTT. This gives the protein CASSNTDTQYF.

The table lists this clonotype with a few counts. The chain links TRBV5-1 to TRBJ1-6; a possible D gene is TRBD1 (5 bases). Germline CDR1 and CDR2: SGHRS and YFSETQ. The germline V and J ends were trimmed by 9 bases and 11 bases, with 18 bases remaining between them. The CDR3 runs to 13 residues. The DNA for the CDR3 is TGCGCCACTCGTGGCGGGGGAGATACACCCCTCCACTTT. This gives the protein CATRGGGDTPLHF.

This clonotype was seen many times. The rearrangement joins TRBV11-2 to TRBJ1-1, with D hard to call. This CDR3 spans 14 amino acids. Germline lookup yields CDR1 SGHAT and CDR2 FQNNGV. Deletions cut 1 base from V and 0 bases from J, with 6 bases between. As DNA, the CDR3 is TGTGCCAGCAGCTTAGGGTGGGTGAACACTGAAGCTTTCTTT. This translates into CASSLGWVNTEAFF.

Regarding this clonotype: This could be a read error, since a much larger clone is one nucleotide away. The CDR3 protein is CSSSLGLAGGPAVTQYF. CDR3 nucleotide sequence: TGTTCCAGCAGCCTAGGACTAGCGGGGGGACCGGCAGTGACGCAGTATTTT. V usage is TRBV3-1 and J usage is TRBJ2-3; 14 bases line up with TRBD2. The CDR3 length is 17 residues. CDR1 is LGHDT and CDR2 is YNNKEL in the germline V gene (reference sequence).

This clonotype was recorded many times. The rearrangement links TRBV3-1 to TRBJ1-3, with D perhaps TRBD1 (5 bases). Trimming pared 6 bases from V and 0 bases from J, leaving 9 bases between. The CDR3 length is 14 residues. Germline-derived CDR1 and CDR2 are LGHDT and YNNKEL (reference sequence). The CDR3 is CASSAGISGNTIYF. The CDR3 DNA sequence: TGTGCCAGCAGTGCAGGGATCTCTGGAAACACCATATATTTT. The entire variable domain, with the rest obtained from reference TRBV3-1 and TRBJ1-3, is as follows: DTAVSQTPKYLVTQMGNDKSIKCEQNLGHDTMYWYKQDSKKFLKIMFSYNNKELIINETVPNRFSPKSPDKAHLNLHINSLELGDSAVYFCASSAGISGNTIYFGEGSWLTVV.

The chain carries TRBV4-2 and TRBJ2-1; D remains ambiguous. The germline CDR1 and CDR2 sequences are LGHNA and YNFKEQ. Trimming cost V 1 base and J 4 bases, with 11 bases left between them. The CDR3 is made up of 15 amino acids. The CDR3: CASSQAWAGYNEQFF. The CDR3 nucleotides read TGTGCCAGCAGCCAAGCCTGGGCTGGGTACAATGAGCAGTTCTTC.

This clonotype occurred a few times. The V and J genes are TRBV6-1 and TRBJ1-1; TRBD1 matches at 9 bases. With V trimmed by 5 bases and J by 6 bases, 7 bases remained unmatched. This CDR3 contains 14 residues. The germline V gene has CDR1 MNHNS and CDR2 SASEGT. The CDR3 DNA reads TGTGCCAGCAGTCAACAGGGGGCTAGGGCTGAAGCTTTCTTT. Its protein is CASSQQGARAEAFF.

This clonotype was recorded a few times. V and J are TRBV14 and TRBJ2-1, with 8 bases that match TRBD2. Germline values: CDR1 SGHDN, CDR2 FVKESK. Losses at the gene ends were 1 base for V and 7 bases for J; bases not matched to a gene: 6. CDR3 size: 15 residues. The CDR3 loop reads CASSQGLAGKNEQFF. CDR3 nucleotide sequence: TGTGCCAGCAGCCAAGGGTTAGCGGGGAAAAATGAGCAGTTCTTC.

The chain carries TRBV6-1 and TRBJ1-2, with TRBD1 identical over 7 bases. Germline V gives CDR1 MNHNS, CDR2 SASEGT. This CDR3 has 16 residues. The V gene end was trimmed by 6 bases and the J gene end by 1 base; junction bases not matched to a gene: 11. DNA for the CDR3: TGTGCCAGCAGACCGGCCCGGGACAGCCTTAACTATGGCTACACCTTC. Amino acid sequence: CASRPARDSLNYGYTF.

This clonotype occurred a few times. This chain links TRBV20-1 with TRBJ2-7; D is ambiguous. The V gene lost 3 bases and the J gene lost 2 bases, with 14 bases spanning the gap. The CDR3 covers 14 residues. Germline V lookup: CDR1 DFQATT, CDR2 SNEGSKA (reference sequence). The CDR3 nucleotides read TGCAGTGCTAGGCACGGTCAGGCCCCCTACGAGCAGTACTTC. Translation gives CSARHGQAPYEQYF.

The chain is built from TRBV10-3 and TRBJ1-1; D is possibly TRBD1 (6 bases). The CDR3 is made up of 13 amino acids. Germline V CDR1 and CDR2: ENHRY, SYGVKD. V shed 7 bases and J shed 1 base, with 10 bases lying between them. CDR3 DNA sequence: TGTGCCATCACTAAACAGGGGAACACTGAAGCTTTCTTT. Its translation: CAITKQGNTEAFF.

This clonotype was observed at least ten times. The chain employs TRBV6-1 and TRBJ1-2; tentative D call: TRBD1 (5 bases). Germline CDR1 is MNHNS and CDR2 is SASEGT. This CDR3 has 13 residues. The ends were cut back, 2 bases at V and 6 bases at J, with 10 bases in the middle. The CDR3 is CASSENGADGYTF. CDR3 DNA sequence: TGTGCCAGCAGTGAAAACGGGGCCGATGGCTACACCTTC.

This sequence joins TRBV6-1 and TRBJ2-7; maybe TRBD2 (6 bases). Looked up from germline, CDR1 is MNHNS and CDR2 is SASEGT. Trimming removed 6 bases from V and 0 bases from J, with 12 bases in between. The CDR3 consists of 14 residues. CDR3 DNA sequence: TGTGCCAGCAGGGTAGCGGTCAGCTCCTACGAGCAGTACTTC. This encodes CASRVAVSSYEQYF.

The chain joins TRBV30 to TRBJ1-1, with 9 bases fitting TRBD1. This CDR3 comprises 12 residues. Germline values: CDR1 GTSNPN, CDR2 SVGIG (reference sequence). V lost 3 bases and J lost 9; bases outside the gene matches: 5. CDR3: CAWSPGTGKAFF. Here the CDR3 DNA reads TGTGCCTGGAGCCCGGGGACAGGGAAAGCTTTCTTT. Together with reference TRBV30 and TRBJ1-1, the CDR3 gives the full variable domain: SQTIHQWPATLVQPVGSPLSLECTVEGTSNPNLYWYRQAAGRGLQLLFYSVGIGQISSEVPQNLSASRPQDRQFILSSKKLLLSDSGFYLCAWSPGTGKAFFGQGTRLTVV.

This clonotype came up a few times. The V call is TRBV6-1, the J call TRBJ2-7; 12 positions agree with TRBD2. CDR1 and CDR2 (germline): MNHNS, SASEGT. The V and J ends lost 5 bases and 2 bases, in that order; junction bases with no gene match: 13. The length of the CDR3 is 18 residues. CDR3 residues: CASSSTVGLAGKTYEQYF. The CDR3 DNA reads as TGTGCCAGCAGTTCAACCGTCGGACTAGCGGGGAAAACCTACGAGCAGTACTTC.

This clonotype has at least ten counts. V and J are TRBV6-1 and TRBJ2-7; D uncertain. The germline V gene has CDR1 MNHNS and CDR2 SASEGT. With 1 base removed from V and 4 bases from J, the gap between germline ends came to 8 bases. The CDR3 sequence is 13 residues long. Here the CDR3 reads CASSEGQRYEQYF. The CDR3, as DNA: TGTGCCAGCAGTGAAGGACAACGATACGAGCAGTACTTC.

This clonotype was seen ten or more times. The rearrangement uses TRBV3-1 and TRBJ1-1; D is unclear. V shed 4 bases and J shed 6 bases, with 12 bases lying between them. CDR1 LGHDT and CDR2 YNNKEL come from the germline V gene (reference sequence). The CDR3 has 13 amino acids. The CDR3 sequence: CASSRINRAEAFF. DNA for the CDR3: TGTGCCAGCAGCCGTATAAACCGGGCTGAAGCTTTCTTT.

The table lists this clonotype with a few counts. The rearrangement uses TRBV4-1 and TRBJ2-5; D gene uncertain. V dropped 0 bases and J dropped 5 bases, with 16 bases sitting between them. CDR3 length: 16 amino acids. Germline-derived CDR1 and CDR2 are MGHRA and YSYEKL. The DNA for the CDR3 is TGCGCCAGCAGCCAAGATACCTTCAACTTGTGGGAGACCCAGTACTTC. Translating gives CASSQDTFNLWETQYF.

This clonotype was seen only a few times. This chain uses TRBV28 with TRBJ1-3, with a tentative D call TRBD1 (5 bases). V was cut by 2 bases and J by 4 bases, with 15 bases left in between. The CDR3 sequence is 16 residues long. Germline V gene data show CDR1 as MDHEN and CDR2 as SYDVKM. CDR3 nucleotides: TGTGCCAGCAGTTTACCTGTAGGGGCGGCAGGAAACACCATATATTTT. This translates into CASSLPVGAAGNTIYF.

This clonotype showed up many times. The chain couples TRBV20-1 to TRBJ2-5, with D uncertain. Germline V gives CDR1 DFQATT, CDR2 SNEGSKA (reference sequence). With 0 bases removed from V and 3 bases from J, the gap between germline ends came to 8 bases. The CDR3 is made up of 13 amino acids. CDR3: CSARDSYKETQYF. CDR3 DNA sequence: TGCAGTGCTAGAGATTCCTACAAAGAGACCCAGTACTTC.

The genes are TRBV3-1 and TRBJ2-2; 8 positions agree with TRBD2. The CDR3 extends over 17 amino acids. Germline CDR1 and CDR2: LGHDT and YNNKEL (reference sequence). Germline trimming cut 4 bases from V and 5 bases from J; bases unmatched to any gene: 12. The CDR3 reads CASSLSGGGMGTGELFF. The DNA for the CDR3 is TGTGCCAGCAGCCTAAGTGGCGGGGGGATGGGGACCGGGGAGCTGTTTTTT. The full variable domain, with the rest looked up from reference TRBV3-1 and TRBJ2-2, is DTAVSQTPKYLVTQMGNDKSIKCEQNLGHDTMYWYKQDSKKFLKIMFSYNNKELIINETVPNRFSPKSPDKAHLNLHINSLELGDSAVYFCASSLSGGGMGTGELFFGEGSRLTVL.

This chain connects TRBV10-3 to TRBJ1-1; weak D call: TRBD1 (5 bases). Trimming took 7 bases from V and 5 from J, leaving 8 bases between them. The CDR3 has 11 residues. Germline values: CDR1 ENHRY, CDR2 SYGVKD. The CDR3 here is CAITEGTEAFF. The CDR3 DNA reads TGTGCCATCACCGAGGGGACTGAAGCTTTCTTT.

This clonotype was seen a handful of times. Here the CDR3 reads CASSFSGTPFYEQYF. In DNA form, the CDR3 reads TGTGCCAGCAGTTTCAGCGGGACTCCATTCTACGAGCAGTACTTC. This chain uses TRBV12-3 or TRBV12-4 with TRBJ2-7, with 7 bases identical to TRBD2. Trimming removed 3 bases from V and 3 bases from J; junction bases left unmatched: 8. CDR3 size: 15 residues.

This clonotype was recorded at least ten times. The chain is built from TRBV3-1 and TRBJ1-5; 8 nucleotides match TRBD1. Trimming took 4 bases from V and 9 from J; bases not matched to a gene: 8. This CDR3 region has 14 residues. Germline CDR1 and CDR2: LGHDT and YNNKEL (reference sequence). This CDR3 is CASSRGQGLGPQHF. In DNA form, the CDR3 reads TGTGCCAGCAGCCGCGGACAGGGCCTAGGGCCCCAGCATTTT.

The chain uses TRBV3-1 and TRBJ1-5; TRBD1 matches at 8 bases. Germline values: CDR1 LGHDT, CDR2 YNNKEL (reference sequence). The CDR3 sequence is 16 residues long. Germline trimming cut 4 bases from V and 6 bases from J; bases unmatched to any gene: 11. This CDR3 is CASSRAPTGAPQPQHF. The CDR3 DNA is TGTGCCAGCAGCCGAGCACCGACAGGGGCGCCTCAGCCCCAGCATTTT.